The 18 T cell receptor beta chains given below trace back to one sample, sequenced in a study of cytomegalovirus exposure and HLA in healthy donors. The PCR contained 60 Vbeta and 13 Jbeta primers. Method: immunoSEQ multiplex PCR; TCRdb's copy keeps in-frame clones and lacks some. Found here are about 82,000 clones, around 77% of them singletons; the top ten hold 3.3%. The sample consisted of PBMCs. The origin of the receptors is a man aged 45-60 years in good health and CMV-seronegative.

CDR3 region: CASSRGTASGGLGNTIYF. The CDR3 DNA is TGCGCCAGCAGCCGAGGTACCGCGTCAGGGGGCCTTGGAAACACCATATATTTT. J is TRBJ1-3 and V is TRBV4-3; TRBD1 matches 8 bases. V lost 4 bases and J lost 3; bases outside the gene matches: 14. This CDR3 contains 18 residues. The germline V gene encodes CDR1 LGHNA and CDR2 YSLEER.

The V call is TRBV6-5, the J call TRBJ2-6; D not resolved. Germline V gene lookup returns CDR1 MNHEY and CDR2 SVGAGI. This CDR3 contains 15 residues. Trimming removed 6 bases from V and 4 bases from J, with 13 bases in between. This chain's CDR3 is CASSSSRPGANVLTF. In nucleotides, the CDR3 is TGTGCCAGCAGCTCTAGTCGACCCGGGGCCAACGTCCTGACTTTC.

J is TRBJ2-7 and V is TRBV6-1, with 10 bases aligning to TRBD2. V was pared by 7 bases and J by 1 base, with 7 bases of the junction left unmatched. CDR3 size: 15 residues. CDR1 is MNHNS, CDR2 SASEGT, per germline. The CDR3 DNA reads TGTGCCAGCACCCTAAAGCGGGGGGGGTCCTACGAGCAGTACTTC. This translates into CASTLKRGGSYEQYF.

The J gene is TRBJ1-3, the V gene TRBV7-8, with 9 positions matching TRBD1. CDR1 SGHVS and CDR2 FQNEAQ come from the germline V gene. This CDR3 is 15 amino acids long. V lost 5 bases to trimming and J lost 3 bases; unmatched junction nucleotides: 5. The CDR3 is CASSRTGGDGNTIYF. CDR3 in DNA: TGTGCCAGCAGCCGTACAGGGGGCGATGGAAACACCATATATTTT.

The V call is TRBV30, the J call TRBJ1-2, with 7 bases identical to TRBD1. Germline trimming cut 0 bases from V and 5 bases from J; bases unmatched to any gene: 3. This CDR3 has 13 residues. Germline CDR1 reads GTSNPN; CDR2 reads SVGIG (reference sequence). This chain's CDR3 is CAWSVKGAYGYTF. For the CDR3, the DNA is TGTGCCTGGAGTGTAAAGGGGGCGTATGGCTACACCTTC.

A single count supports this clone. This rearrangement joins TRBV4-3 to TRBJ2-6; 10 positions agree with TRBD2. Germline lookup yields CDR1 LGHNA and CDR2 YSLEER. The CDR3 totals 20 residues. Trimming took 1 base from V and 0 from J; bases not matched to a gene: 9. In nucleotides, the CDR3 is TGCGCCAGCAGCCAAGGCCTAGCGGGGGATAGAACCTCTGGGGCCAACGTCCTGACTTTC. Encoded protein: CASSQGLAGDRTSGANVLTF.

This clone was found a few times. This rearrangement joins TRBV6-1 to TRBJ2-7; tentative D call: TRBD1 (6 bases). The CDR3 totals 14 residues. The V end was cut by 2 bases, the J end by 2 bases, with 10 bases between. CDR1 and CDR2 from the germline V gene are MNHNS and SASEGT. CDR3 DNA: TGTGCCAGCAGTGAAAAGGGACATACCTACGAGCAGTACTTC. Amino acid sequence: CASSEKGHTYEQYF.

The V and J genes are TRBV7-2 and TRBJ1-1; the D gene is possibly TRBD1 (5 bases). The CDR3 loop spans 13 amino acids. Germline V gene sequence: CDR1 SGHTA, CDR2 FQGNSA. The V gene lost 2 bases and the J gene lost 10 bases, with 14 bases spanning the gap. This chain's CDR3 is CASSLMQGSTAFF. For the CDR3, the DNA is TGTGCCAGCAGCTTAATGCAGGGTAGTACAGCTTTCTTT.

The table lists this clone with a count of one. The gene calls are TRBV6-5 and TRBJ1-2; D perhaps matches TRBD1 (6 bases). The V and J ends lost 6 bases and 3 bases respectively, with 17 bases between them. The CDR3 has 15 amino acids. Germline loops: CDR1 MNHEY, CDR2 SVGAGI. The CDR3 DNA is TGTGCCAGCAGCTCTTCGGGCGAGGGGGACTATGGCTACACCTTC. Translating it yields CASSSSGEGDYGYTF.

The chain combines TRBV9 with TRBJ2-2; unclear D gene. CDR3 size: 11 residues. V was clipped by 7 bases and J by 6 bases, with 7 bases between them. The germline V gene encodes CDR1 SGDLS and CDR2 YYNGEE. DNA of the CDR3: TGTGCCAGCCAGTTTCCCGGGGAGCTGTTTTTT. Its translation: CASQFPGELFF.

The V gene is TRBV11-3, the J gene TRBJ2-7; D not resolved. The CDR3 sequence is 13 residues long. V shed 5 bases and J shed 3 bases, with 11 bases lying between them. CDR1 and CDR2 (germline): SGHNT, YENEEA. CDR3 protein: CASSRDKGYEQYF. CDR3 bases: TGTGCCAGCAGCCGCGACAAAGGCTACGAGCAGTACTTC.

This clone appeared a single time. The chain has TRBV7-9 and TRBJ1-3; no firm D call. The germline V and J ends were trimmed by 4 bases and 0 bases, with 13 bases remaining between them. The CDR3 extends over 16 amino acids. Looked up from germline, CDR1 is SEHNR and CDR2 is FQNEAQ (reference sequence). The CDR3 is CASSSSRIISGNTIYF. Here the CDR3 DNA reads TGTGCCAGCAGCTCTTCCAGGATTATCTCTGGAAACACCATATATTTT. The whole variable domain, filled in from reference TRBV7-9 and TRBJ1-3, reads DTGVSQNPRHKITKRGQNVTFRCDPISEHNRLYWYRQTLGQGPEFLTYFQNEAQLEKSRLLSDRFSAERPKGSFSTLEIQRTEQGDSAMYLCASSSSRIISGNTIYFGEGSWLTVV.

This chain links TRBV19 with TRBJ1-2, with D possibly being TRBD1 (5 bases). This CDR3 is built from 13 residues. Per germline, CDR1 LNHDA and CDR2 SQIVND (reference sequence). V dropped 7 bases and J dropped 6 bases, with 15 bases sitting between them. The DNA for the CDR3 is TGTGCCAGTACAAAAATATGGGGGGATGGCTACACCTTC. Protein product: CASTKIWGDGYTF. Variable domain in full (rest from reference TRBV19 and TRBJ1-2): DGGITQSPKYLFRKEGQNVTLSCEQNLNHDAMYWYRQDPGQGLRLIYYSQIVNDFQKGDIAEGYSVSREKKESFPLTVTSAQKNPTAFYLCASTKIWGDGYTFGSGTRLTVV.

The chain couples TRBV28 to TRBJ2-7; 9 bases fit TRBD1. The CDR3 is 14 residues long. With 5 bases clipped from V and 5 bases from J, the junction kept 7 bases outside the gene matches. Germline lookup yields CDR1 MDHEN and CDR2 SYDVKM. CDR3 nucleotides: TGTGCCAGCAGTAAACGGGACAGGGCGAACGAGCAGTACTTC. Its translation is CASSKRDRANEQYF.

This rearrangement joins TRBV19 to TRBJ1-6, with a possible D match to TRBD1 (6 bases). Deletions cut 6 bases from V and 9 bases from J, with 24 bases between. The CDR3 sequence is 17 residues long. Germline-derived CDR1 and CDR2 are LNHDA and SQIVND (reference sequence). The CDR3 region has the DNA TGTGCCAGTAGCCAAACGCCCGGACAGTTCTATGGTTCACCCCTCCACTTT. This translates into CASSQTPGQFYGSPLHF.

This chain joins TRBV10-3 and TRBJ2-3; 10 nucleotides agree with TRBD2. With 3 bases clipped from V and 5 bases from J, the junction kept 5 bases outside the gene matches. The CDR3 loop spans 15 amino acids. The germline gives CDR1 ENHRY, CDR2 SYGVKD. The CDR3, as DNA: TGTGCCATCAGTGATACTAGCGGGGCGGGAGATACGCAGTATTTT. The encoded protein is CAISDTSGAGDTQYF.

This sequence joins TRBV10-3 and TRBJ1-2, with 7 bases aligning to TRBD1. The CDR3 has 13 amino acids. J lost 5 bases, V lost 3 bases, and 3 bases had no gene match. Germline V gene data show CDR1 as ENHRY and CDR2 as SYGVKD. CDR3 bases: TGTGCCATCAGTGACCCACAGGGGTATGGCTACACCTTC. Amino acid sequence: CAISDPQGYGYTF.

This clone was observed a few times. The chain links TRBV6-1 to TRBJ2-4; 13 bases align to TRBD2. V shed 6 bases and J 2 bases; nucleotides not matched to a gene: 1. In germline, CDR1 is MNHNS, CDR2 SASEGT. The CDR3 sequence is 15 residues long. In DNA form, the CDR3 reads TGTGCCAGCAGACTAGCGGGGGGGACCAAAAACATTCAGTACTTC. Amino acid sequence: CASRLAGGTKNIQYF.